This TCR beta chain was retrieved from a study of CD8+CD57+ T cells in acquired aplastic anemia. About the study: Mean yield of DNA from sorted CD4+ and CD8+ cells was 3.2 ug. Some 10 million reads, on average, were obtained for CD4+ cells from healthy donors. Findings and caveats of the study: With respect to CD8+ Simpson's diversity, patients and controls did not differ significantly. Twenty-nine shared CD8+ CDR3s appeared highly expressed within patients' immunodominant clones.

For CDR3 and TCR beta VDJ profiling, genomic DNA was the template used. Each CDR3 protein is one row after TCRdb ran MiXCR on the reads. The data hold about 400,000 distinct CDR3 sequences, with roughly 64% observed a single time. Trimming took 6 bases from V and 3 from J, leaving 15 bases between them. Per the germline V gene, CDR1 is SGDLS and CDR2 is YYNGEE. The CDR3 totals 14 residues. With regard to this clonotype: No antigen is known for it.

The chain recombines TRBV9 with TRBJ1-1; TRBD1 is a possible D gene (6 bases). The sample was sorted CD4+, CD8+, or CD8+CD57+ T cells (not recorded which) from PBMCs. The TCR was taken from a human donor in good health, serving as a control. Written as DNA, the CDR3 is TGTGCCAGCAACTGGAGGGGGAGCGACACTGAAGCTTTCTTT. Its translation: CASNWRGSDTEAFF.